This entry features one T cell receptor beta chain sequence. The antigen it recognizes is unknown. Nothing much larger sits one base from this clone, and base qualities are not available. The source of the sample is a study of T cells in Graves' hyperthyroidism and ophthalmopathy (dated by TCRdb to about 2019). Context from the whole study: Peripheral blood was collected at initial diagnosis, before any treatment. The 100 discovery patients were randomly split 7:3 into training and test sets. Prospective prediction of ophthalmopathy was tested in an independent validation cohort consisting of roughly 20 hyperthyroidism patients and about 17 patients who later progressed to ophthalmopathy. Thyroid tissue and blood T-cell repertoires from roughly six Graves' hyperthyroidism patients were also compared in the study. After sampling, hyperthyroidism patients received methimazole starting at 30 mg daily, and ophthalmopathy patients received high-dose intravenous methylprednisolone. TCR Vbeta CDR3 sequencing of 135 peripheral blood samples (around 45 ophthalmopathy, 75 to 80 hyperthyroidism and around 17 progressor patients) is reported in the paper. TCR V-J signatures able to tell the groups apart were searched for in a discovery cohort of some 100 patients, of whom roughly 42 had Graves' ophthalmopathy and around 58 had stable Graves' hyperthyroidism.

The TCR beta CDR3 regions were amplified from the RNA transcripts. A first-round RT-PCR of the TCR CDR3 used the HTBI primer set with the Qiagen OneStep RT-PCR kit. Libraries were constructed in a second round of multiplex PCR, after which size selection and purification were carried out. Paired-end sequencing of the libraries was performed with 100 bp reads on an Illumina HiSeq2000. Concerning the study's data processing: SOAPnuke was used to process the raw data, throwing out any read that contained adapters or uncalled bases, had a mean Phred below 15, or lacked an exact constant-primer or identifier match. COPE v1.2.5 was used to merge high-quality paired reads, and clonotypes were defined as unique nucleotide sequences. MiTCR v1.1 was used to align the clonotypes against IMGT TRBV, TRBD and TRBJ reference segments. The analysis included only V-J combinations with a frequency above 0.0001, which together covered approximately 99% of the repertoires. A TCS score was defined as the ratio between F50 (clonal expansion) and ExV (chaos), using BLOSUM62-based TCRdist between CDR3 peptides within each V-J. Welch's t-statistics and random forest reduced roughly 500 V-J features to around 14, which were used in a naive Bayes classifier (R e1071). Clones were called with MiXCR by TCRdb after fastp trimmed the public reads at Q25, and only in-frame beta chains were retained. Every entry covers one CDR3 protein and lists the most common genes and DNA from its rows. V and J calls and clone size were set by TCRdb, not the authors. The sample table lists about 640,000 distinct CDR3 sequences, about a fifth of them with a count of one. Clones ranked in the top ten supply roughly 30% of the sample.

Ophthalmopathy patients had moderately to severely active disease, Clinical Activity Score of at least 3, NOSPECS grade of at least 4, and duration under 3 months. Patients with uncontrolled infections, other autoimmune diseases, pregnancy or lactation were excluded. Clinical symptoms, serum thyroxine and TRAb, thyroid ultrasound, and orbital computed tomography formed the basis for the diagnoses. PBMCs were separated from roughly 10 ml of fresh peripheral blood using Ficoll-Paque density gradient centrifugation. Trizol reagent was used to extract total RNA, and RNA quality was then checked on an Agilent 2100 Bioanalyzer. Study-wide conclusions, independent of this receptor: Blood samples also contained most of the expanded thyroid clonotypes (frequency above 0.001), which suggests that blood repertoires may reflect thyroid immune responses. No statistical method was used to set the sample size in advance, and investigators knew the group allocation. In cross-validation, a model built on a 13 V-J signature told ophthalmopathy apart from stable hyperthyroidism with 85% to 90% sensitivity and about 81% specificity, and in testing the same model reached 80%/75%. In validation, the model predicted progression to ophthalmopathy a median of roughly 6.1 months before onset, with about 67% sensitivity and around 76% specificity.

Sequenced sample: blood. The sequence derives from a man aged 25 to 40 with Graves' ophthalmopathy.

CDR3 loop: CASSQGRIGGTDTQYF. The DNA reads as follows: TGTGCCAGCAGCCAAGGACGAATCGGGGGCACAGATACGCAGTATTTT. The chain was built from TRBV4-2 and TRBJ2-3; the D segment could be TRBD2, given 5 matching bases. Via the germline V gene, CDR1 is LGHNA and CDR2 YNFKEQ. From cysteine to phenylalanine, the CDR3 is 16 amino acids long. Only the CDR3 portion is preserved as DNA: 48 bases, with reading frame beginning at the first base. The trim is 1 base for V and 1 base for J, with a gap of 12 bases between the germline ends.